This T cell receptor (beta chain) was captured in a study of post-analysis software for immune sequencing data. This clonotype was counted a few times. The target antigen is unknown. Study-wide findings and caveats: Patients showed TRBV5-6, TRBV5-1 and TRBV20-1 among about five TRBV segments more frequent than in controls.

Unique molecular identifiers had been added to the TCR beta cDNA libraries. Via MiXCR, TCRdb re-called the PCR reads, giving one row per CDR3 protein. Counted here are approximately 690,000 distinct CDR3 sequences, 55% to 60% occurring once; the ten biggest clones make up approximately 10%. CDR3 length: 17 residues. Germline assignment: CDR1 MGHRA and CDR2 YSYEKL. V lost 2 bases and J lost 1; bases outside the gene matches: 7. The chain combines TRBV4-1 with TRBJ2-5, with 10 bases identical to TRBD2. The receptor was derived from a girl aged 2-9 years with multiple sclerosis. Specimen: blood. The CDR3 DNA is TGCGCCAGCAGCCAATACCACGGGACTAGCGTCCAAGAGACCCAGTACTTC. Protein sequence: CASSQYHGTSVQETQYF.